The present TCR beta chain was sequenced within a study of T cells after yellow fever vaccination. Whole-study findings and limits: The secondary response peaked faster, at day 5 versus 15, but was weaker. Clones that expanded after primary vaccination mostly reappeared after the booster (less than 98% CD4, about 89% CD8). From the bulk population, abundant clonotypes could contaminate and appear within FACS-sorted repertoires.

The length of the CDR3 is 14 residues. With 0 bases removed from V and 7 bases from J, the gap between germline ends came to 10 bases. Germline CDR1 MGHRA, CDR2 YSYEKL. 5'RACE template switching produced TCR cDNA carrying a universal primer site and UMIs. MiXCR, run by TCRdb on the 5' RACE reads, gives a single entry per CDR3 protein. The sample includes approximately 600,000 distinct CDR3 sequences, around 12% of them seen just once. Of note for this clonotype: Antigen: not known.

Sequenced here: PBMCs, sampled on the day of the yellow fever booster vaccination. The chain combines TRBV4-1 with TRBJ2-1; D gene unclear. The TCR was taken from a man under 40 who received the YFV17D yellow fever vaccine. Written as DNA, the CDR3 is TGCGCCAGCAGCCAAGATCGGGTAAGGAATGAGCAGTTCTTC. As protein: CASSQDRVRNEQFF.